The entry below gives a single T cell receptor beta chain sequence along with its context. Its antigen remains unknown. The data stem from a study of naive and memory T cell subsets. General study findings and limits: From naive to CM, EM and EMRA, diversity decreased and Gini increased.

Two oligonucleotides, mixed equimolar, formed the beta constant-region primer covering TRBC1 and TRBC2. Ligated cDNA was amplified by four rounds of PCR with nested alpha and beta constant-region primers and SP2. A single record per CDR3 protein comes from TCRdb applying MiXCR to the UMI-ligation and nested PCR reads. This sample has 80,000 to 95,000 distinct CDR3 sequences, with around 9% found just once. Germline CDR1 is SGHNT and CDR2 is YYREEE (reference sequence). The CDR3 has 13 residues. V lost 7 bases to trimming and J lost 6 bases; unmatched junction nucleotides: 6. Cells stained for CD3, CD4, CD8, CD45RA, CD27 and viability were sorted into four CD45RA/CD27 subsets.

Material: naive CD8+ T cells from blood. The chain combines TRBV5-4 with TRBJ2-1; 8 positions match TRBD1. This TCR was recovered from a human donor in good health. CDR3 sequence (DNA): TGTGCCAGCTCCGGACAGGGTATCAATGAGCAGTTCTTC. Protein: CASSGQGINEQFF.